Listed below are T cell receptor beta chains from one sample, sequenced in a study of regulatory T cells in long-lasting Graves disease. Using its own MiXCR run on the multiplex PCR reads, TCRdb lists one record per CDR3 protein. This table holds hundreds of thousands of distinct CDR3 sequences, around a fifth found once. The sample here was peripheral blood mononuclear cells (PBMCs), taken when the disease was refractory, from a patient treated with antithyroid drugs. Receptors were obtained from a female donor with Graves disease. Each CDR3 is given with its conserved first and last residue. Each record gives: D gene, clone size, V gene, J gene, CDR3 protein, CDR3 DNA. The D gene is left open where the match is weak. Expanded clones get a size class; other rows say once, few or many, or leave the size out.

-	-	TRBV12-3/TRBV12-4	TRBJ2-2	CASSLASGTYTGELFF	TGTGCCAGCAGTTTAGCTTCCGGGACCTACACCGGGGAGCTGTTTTTT
TRBD1	many	TRBV28	TRBJ1-4	CASSLYPPIGTGRREEKLFF	TGTGCCAGCAGTTTGTATCCCCCAATCGGGACAGGGAGAAGGGAAGAAAAACTGTTTTTT
TRBD1	few	TRBV19	TRBJ1-6	CASRQGLDSPLHF	TGTGCCAGTCGACAGGGCCTTGATTCACCCCTCCACTTT
-	many	TRBV2	TRBJ2-2	CASSERVGFTGELFF	TGTGCCAGCAGTGAGAGAGTGGGTTTCACCGGGGAGCTGTTTTTT
-	many	TRBV6-1	TRBJ1-5	CASSRSNNQPQHF	TGTGCCAGCAGTAGAAGTAACAATCAGCCCCAGCATTTT
TRBD1	-	TRBV10-3	TRBJ2-6	CAISQGALRSGANVLTF	TGTGCCATCAGTCAGGGGGCGCTAAGGTCTGGGGCCAACGTCCTGACTTTC
-	-	TRBV5-1	TRBJ2-7	CASRLQGEQYF	TGCGCCAGCCGCCTGCAGGGGGAGCAGTACTTC
TRBD1	many	TRBV10-3	TRBJ1-2	CAITQGDGYTF	TGTGCCATCACGCAGGGGGATGGCTACACCTTC
TRBD1	-	TRBV20-1	TRBJ1-5	CSASPGTGGNQPQHF	TGCAGTGCTAGTCCCGGGACAGGAGGCAATCAGCCCCAGCATTTT
-	-	TRBV3-1	TRBJ1-2	CASSQAGRGAGGYTF	TGTGCCAGCAGCCAAGCGGGCAGGGGAGCGGGGGGCTACACCTTC
-	many	TRBV20-1	TRBJ2-5	CSAAVGSRETQYF	TGCAGTGCCGCAGTGGGGTCGAGGGAGACCCAGTACTTC
-	few	TRBV12-5	TRBJ2-2	CASGLYRGPNTGELFF	TGTGCTAGTGGTTTGTATCGGGGGCCGAACACCGGGGAGCTGTTTTTT
-	few	TRBV19	TRBJ1-6	CASSIFANGSPLHF	TGTGCCAGTAGTATTTTCGCAAACGGTTCACCCCTCCACTTT
-	few	TRBV15	TRBJ1-1	CATSKRGAATEAFF	TGTGCCACCAGCAAAAGGGGGGCGGCCACTGAAGCTTTCTTT
TRBD1	-	TRBV5-1	TRBJ1-2	CASRAGQGANYGYTF	TGCGCCAGCAGGGCGGGACAGGGAGCTAACTATGGCTACACCTTC
-	many	TRBV5-1	TRBJ2-7	CASTWDSLSYEQYF	TGCGCCAGCACCTGGGACTCCCTCTCCTACGAGCAGTACTTC
-	many	TRBV12-3/TRBV12-4	TRBJ2-7	CASSDVPGLQYF	TGTGCCAGCAGTGATGTTCCGGGCCTGCAGTACTTC
-	few	TRBV10-3	TRBJ2-5	CAISVGQGRGETQYF	TGTGCCATCAGTGTCGGCCAGGGAAGAGGGGAGACCCAGTACTTC
-	-	TRBV12-3/TRBV12-4	TRBJ1-3	CASSLSQGGGNTIYF	TGTGCCAGCAGTTTATCACAGGGAGGAGGAAACACCATATATTTT
-	many	TRBV28	TRBJ2-7	CASSSYGRSYEQYF	TGTGCCAGCAGTTCATACGGACGCTCCTACGAGCAGTACTTC
-	-	TRBV6-1	TRBJ1-5	CASSAWRGGNQPQHF	TGTGCCAGCAGTGCCTGGAGGGGAGGCAATCAGCCCCAGCATTTT
TRBD1	many	TRBV11-2	TRBJ2-5	CASSLAQGAKTQYF	TGTGCCAGCAGCTTAGCGCAGGGGGCGAAGACCCAGTACTTC